This is a list of T cell receptor beta chains from one sample in a study of regulatory T cells in long-lasting Graves disease. MiXCR was run by TCRdb on the multiplex PCR reads, yielding one entry per CDR3 protein. The data hold about 560,000 distinct CDR3 sequences, with about 16% observed a single time. These data are also associated with another study on T cells in Graves' hyperthyroidism and ophthalmopathy.

Specimen: peripheral blood mononuclear cells (PBMCs), collected at new diagnosis, from a patient treated with antithyroid drugs. These receptors were collected from a young man with Graves disease. CDR3s leave out the opening cysteine and the closing phenylalanine or tryptophan.

TRBJ2-1 TRBV6-5 14 ASSYRLGGTYNEQF
TRBJ2-3 TRBV27 14 ASSSAPIGNPHTQY
TRBJ2-3 TRBV5-5 12 ASSLGPNGDTQY
TRBJ2-2 TRBV27 11 ASFGWNTGELF
TRBJ2-5 TRBV30 11 AWSVNWGETQY
TRBJ1-3 TRBV7-9 13 ASSPLGNSGNTIY
TRBJ2-3 TRBV5-8 15 ASSLPLGERGTDTQY
TRBJ1-5 TRBV19 14 ASSIDKGMGHQPQH
TRBJ1-2 TRBV27 11 ASRAQGAYGYT
TRBJ2-1 TRBV6-5 14 ASSYPGTGGYNEQF
TRBJ2-4 TRBV19 16 ASWTSRPPTLAKNIQY
TRBJ2-3 TRBV5-1 10 ASSSGGDTQY
TRBJ1-5 TRBV4-2 13 ASSQDSGSLGAFH
TRBJ2-7 TRBV20-1 14 SAAPTSGASFYEQY
TRBJ1-5 TRBV2 10 ASSGSDQPQH
TRBJ2-2 TRBV20-1 17 SARDWGGSGVLNTGELF
TRBJ2-5 TRBV29-1 10 SVARDKETQY
TRBJ2-2 TRBV9 14 ASSAVAAQYTGELF
TRBJ2-7 TRBV27 10 ASSVVGYEQY
TRBJ2-4 TRBV7-9 15 ASSLPVGVFAKNIQY
TRBJ2-1 TRBV7-3 16 ASSLTIRTSGRGNEQF
TRBJ2-3 TRBV20-1 13 SARVPSGRTDTQY